One and the same sample provided the 29 T cell receptor beta chains below, sequenced in a study of T cells in Graves' hyperthyroidism and ophthalmopathy. What was amplified from RNA transcripts were TCR beta CDR3 regions. The study used the HTBI primer set for a first-round RT-PCR of the TCR CDR3. TCRdb independently ran MiXCR on the multiplex PCR reads; one entry per CDR3 protein. The data hold around 600,000 distinct CDR3 sequences, with 11% to 15% observed a single time. Sequencing input: blood. These receptor sequences come from a woman in her late teens or twenties with Graves' ophthalmopathy.

This clonotype came up a few times. The V gene is TRBV27, the J gene TRBJ1-5; D is unclear. V was clipped by 5 bases and J by 2 bases, with 16 bases between them. The CDR3 has 16 residues. CDR1 is MNHEY, CDR2 SMNVEV, per germline (reference sequence). This CDR3 is CASSPSPLAGNQPQHF. For the CDR3, the DNA is TGTGCCAGCAGTCCCTCCCCCCTAGCCGGCAATCAGCCCCAGCATTTT.

This clonotype was detected ten times or more. The CDR3 is CASSRTRSTDTQYF. The CDR3, as DNA: TGTGCCAGCAGCCGGACACGTAGCACAGATACGCAGTATTTT. The chain couples TRBV28 to TRBJ2-3, with D maybe TRBD1 (5 bases). Germline V gene data show CDR1 as MDHEN and CDR2 as SYDVKM. V was trimmed by 6 bases and J by 0 bases, leaving 10 bases between them. The length of the CDR3 is 14 residues. Based on the CDR3 plus reference TRBV28 and TRBJ2-3, the full variable domain is DVKVTQSSRYLVKRTGEKVFLECVQDMDHENMFWYRQDPGLGLRLIYFSYDVKMKEKGDIPEGYSVSREKKERFSLILESASTNQTSMYLCASSRTRSTDTQYFGPGTRLTVL.

Points on this clonotype: At one end, the junction sequence differs from germline, possibly due to a read error. V gene TRBV12-3 or TRBV12-4 combines with J gene TRBJ2-7, with D unclear. The length of the CDR3 is 13 residues. CDR3 coding DNA: TGTGCCAGCAGTTTCCCGGGCTCAGCAGAGCGGTACTTC. Translated: CASSFPGSAERYF.

This chain joins TRBV28 and TRBJ2-7; 9 bases are a match to TRBD1. The length of the CDR3 is 14 residues. CDR1 is MDHEN, CDR2 SYDVKM, per germline. The ends lost 2 bases at V and 6 bases at J; junction bases unmatched: 5. CDR3 nucleotides: TGTGCCAGCAGTTTAGGACAGGGGCGAACCGAGCAGTACTTC. Translated: CASSLGQGRTEQYF.

V is TRBV14 and J is TRBJ2-7; D possibly corresponds to TRBD1 (6 bases). The length of the CDR3 is 15 residues. V dropped 0 bases and J dropped 3 bases, with 12 bases sitting between them. Germline-derived CDR1 and CDR2 are SGHDN and FVKESK. The CDR3 sequence: CASSQEGGFYYEQYF. In DNA form, the CDR3 reads TGTGCCAGCAGCCAAGAAGGGGGTTTCTACTACGAGCAGTACTTC.

There are a few counts of this clonotype. J is TRBJ2-2 and V is TRBV14; 7 bases agree with TRBD2. Per germline, CDR1 SGHDN and CDR2 FVKESK. The V gene end was trimmed by 1 base and the J gene end by 3 bases; junction bases not matched to a gene: 5. This CDR3 contains 16 residues. The CDR3, as DNA: TGTGCCAGCAGCCAAGTGGGAGGGATGGACACCGGGGAGCTGTTTTTT. It encodes CASSQVGGMDTGELFF.

In this sample, this clonotype turned up many times. The chain employs TRBV30 and TRBJ2-5, with D perhaps TRBD2 (7 bases). CDR3 size: 14 residues. V lost 0 bases and J lost 9, with 17 bases in between. Germline loops: CDR1 GTSNPN, CDR2 SVGIG (reference sequence). CDR3 DNA sequence: TGTGCCTGGAGTGTCGGGGGGCCCTGGGAGGCCCAGTACTTC. This gives the protein CAWSVGGPWEAQYF. The full variable domain, its missing parts supplied by reference TRBV30 and TRBJ2-5, is SQTIHQWPATLVQPVGSPLSLECTVEGTSNPNLYWYRQAAGRGLQLLFYSVGIGQISSEVPQNLSASRPQDRQFILSSKKLLLSDSGFYLCAWSVGGPWEAQYFGPGTRLLVL.

This sequence joins TRBV5-6 and TRBJ2-3, with 7 positions matching TRBD1. CDR3 length: 15 residues. Germline V gene sequence: CDR1 SGHDT, CDR2 YYEEEE. The J segment lost 3 bases and the V segment lost 4 bases, leaving 8 bases of the junction unmatched. The CDR3 sequence: CASSQDRDSTDTQYF. CDR3 nucleotides: TGTGCCAGCAGCCAGGACCGGGACAGTACAGATACGCAGTATTTT.

Worth noting for this clonotype: This could be a read error, since a much larger clone is one nucleotide away. This CDR3 is CARAGQGLGYTF. CDR3 DNA: TGTGCCCGGGCGGGACAGGGTCTTGGCTACACCTTC. This chain links TRBV30 with TRBJ1-2; 9 nucleotides line up with TRBD1. Germline V lookup: CDR1 GTSNPN, CDR2 SVGIG (reference sequence). This CDR3 has 12 amino acids. With V trimmed by 8 bases and J by 7 bases, 8 bases remained unmatched.

This clonotype was seen at least ten times. This rearrangement joins TRBV12-3 or TRBV12-4 to TRBJ1-4, with TRBD1 identical over 9 bases. The CDR3 extends over 14 amino acids. V gave up 5 bases and J gave up 7 bases; unmatched junction bases: 5. CDR3 nucleotides: TGTGCCAGCAGTACCGGGACAGGGCCTGAAAAACTGTTTTTT. This sequence encodes CASSTGTGPEKLFF.

This clonotype was seen just once. This may be a read error, as it is one base from a much larger clone. This chain joins TRBV12-3 or TRBV12-4 and TRBJ2-1; D is uncertain. The J call may be faulty, since TRBJ2-7 better matches the DNA end. The CDR3 has 16 residues. This CDR3 is CATRKGTTSIYNEQYF. In nucleotides, the CDR3 is TGTGCCACAAGGAAGGGAACTACCTCCATCTACAATGAGCAGTACTTC.

This clonotype was seen more than once but under ten times. The V call is TRBV18, the J call TRBJ1-1; possible D gene TRBD1, 6 bases. CDR3 length equals 15 residues. V was pared by 6 bases and J by 5 bases, with 19 bases between. Germline loops: CDR1 KGHSH, CDR2 LQKENI. This CDR3 reads CASSSGGGLGTEAFF. CDR3 in DNA: TGTGCCAGCTCTTCCGGGGGGGGCTTAGGAACTGAAGCTTTCTTT.

In this sample, this clonotype turned up many times. The rearrangement uses TRBV20-1 and TRBJ1-2; 9 positions match TRBD1. Germline lookup yields CDR1 DFQATT and CDR2 SNEGSKA (reference sequence). The CDR3 spans 14 residues. V dropped 6 bases and J dropped 2; count of bases not matched to a gene: 7. The CDR3 protein is CSAVSGTGNYGYTF. The CDR3 DNA reads as TGCAGTGCCGTCTCCGGGACAGGGAACTATGGCTACACCTTC.

This clonotype was seen many times. The chain is built from TRBV5-6 and TRBJ1-1; 8 nucleotides align to TRBD1. Germline values: CDR1 SGHDT, CDR2 YYEEEE. The CDR3 covers 15 residues. J was trimmed by 5 bases and V by 4 bases; bases with no gene match: 10. This CDR3 reads CASSLKGQGWTEAFF. Written as DNA, the CDR3 is TGTGCCAGCAGCCTAAAAGGACAGGGATGGACTGAAGCTTTCTTT.

This clonotype was seen at least ten times. CDR3 in amino acids: CASNPDPYEQYF. As DNA, the CDR3 is TGTGCCAGCAACCCAGACCCCTACGAGCAGTACTTC. The chain links TRBV28 to TRBJ2-7; D uncertain. In germline, CDR1 is MDHEN, CDR2 SYDVKM. The CDR3 sequence is 12 residues long. V was clipped by 7 bases and J by 2 bases, with 9 bases between them.

This clonotype was picked up a small number of times. The chain carries TRBV19 and TRBJ1-5; D remains ambiguous. Germline V gene sequence: CDR1 LNHDA, CDR2 SQIVND (reference sequence). V lost 6 bases and J lost 7, with 13 bases in between. This CDR3 is 13 amino acids long. DNA for the CDR3: TGTGCCAGTAGCCCATCCGGCGCCCAGCCCCAGCATTTT. Encoded protein: CASSPSGAQPQHF.

This clonotype occurred many times. The rearrangement links TRBV11-2 to TRBJ2-7; 9 bases align to TRBD1. J lost 2 bases, V lost 6 bases, and 14 bases had no gene match. Germline V gene sequence: CDR1 SGHAT, CDR2 FQNNGV. This CDR3 region has 17 residues. CDR3 nucleotides: TGTGCCAGCAGTCCGGGACAGGGCAAGCCGGGGGCCTACGAGCAGTACTTC. Translation: CASSPGQGKPGAYEQYF.

The chain combines TRBV30 with TRBJ2-1; D is possibly TRBD2 (6 bases). Deletions cut 4 bases from V and 7 bases from J, with 17 bases between. The CDR3 contains 14 residues. The germline CDR1 and CDR2 sequences are GTSNPN and SVGIG (reference sequence). The CDR3: CAWMRRRGLNEQFF. CDR3 nucleotides: TGTGCCTGGATGCGCCGGAGGGGCCTTAATGAGCAGTTCTTC.

This clonotype was picked up a small number of times. This sequence joins TRBV5-1 and TRBJ2-1; TRBD2 agrees at 11 bases. V was clipped by 4 bases and J by 7 bases; unmatched bases: 7. Germline V CDR1 and CDR2: SGHRS, YFSETQ. The CDR3 is 15 residues long. This CDR3 reads CASSITSGSWNEQFF. DNA for the CDR3: TGCGCCAGCAGCATCACTAGCGGGAGCTGGAATGAGCAGTTCTTC.

The chain joins TRBV7-9 to TRBJ1-4; the D gene is possibly TRBD1 (5 bases). Germline V lookup: CDR1 SEHNR, CDR2 FQNEAQ (reference sequence). The CDR3 has 16 amino acids. Trimming removed 5 bases at V and 7 bases at J, with 20 bases between. CDR3 protein: CASSPRVTHGGEKLFF. The CDR3 DNA sequence: TGTGCCAGCAGCCCTCGTGTTACCCACGGGGGTGAAAAACTGTTTTTT. Drawing the rest from reference TRBV7-9 and TRBJ1-4, the complete variable domain is DTGVSQNPRHKITKRGQNVTFRCDPISEHNRLYWYRQTLGQGPEFLTYFQNEAQLEKSRLLSDRFSAERPKGSFSTLEIQRTEQGDSAMYLCASSPRVTHGGEKLFFGSGTQLSVL.

This clonotype was recorded a few times. The chain joins TRBV10-3 to TRBJ1-2; 8 nucleotides match TRBD1. The V and J ends lost 0 bases and 7 bases, in that order; junction bases with no gene match: 10. This CDR3 is 16 amino acids long. Germline lookup yields CDR1 ENHRY and CDR2 SYGVKD. CDR3 sequence reads: CAISESRDRRQSGYTF. The CDR3 DNA sequence: TGTGCCATCAGTGAGTCGAGGGACAGGCGACAGAGTGGCTACACCTTC.

The J gene is TRBJ2-7, the V gene TRBV5-8; TRBD2 is a possible D gene (6 bases). Germline CDR1 reads SGHTS; CDR2 reads YDEGEE. The CDR3 totals 16 residues. Trimming shortened V by 5 bases and J by 0 bases, and 18 bases separated the two germline ends. CDR3 region: CASSPLRASDSYEQYF. DNA of the CDR3: TGTGCCAGCAGTCCGTTGCGGGCTAGCGACTCCTACGAGCAGTACTTC.

This clonotype was seen more than once but under ten times. The DNA for the CDR3 is TGCAGTGCTAGAGATGTACGGGGACGGAGCAATCAGCCCCAGCATTTT. Its protein product is CSARDVRGRSNQPQHF. The V gene is TRBV20-1, the J gene TRBJ1-5, with D possibly being TRBD1 (5 bases). In germline, CDR1 is DFQATT, CDR2 SNEGSKA (reference sequence). Trimming removed 0 bases from V and 1 base from J, with 13 bases in between. The CDR3 runs 16 residues.

The sample holds many counts of this clonotype. This chain uses TRBV3-1 with TRBJ2-7, with a tentative D call TRBD2 (6 bases). From germline, CDR1 is LGHDT and CDR2 YNNKEL (reference sequence). This CDR3 has 14 amino acids. The ends were cut back, 4 bases at V and 6 bases at J, with 16 bases in the middle. The DNA of the CDR3 is TGTGCCAGCAGCCTAAGGCGGGGAGTAAGCGAGCAGTACTTC. It translates to CASSLRRGVSEQYF.

This clonotype was picked up many times. V usage is TRBV7-3 and J usage is TRBJ2-7; 11 bases align to TRBD2. The CDR3 contains 14 residues. CDR1 is SGHTA and CDR2 is FQGTGA in the germline V gene. Trimming took 5 bases from V and 3 from J; bases not matched to a gene: 3. CDR3 sequence: CASSPTSGNYEQYF. The CDR3 DNA reads as TGTGCCAGCAGCCCGACTAGCGGGAACTACGAGCAGTACTTC.

V gene TRBV20-1 combines with J gene TRBJ2-3, with D perhaps matching TRBD2 (6 bases). The V end was cut by 1 base, the J end by 5 bases, with 16 bases between. The CDR3 runs 15 residues. Germline values: CDR1 DFQATT, CDR2 SNEGSKA (reference sequence). The CDR3 DNA follows: TGCAGTGCTAGAGGGGCGGGGCGGGCGGTAGATACGCAGTATTTT. This sequence encodes CSARGAGRAVDTQYF.

The J gene is TRBJ2-7, the V gene TRBV20-1; 9 bases agree with TRBD2. The CDR3 is 16 residues long. V was pared by 3 bases and J by 7 bases, with 16 bases of the junction left unmatched. The V gene's germline CDR1 is DFQATT and CDR2 SNEGSKA (reference sequence). For the CDR3, the DNA is TGCAGTGCTAGGGACGGGGTCGGGACTAGCACGGGGGAGCAGTACTTC. This translates into CSARDGVGTSTGEQYF.

The chain is built from TRBV19 and TRBJ1-1; D remains unclear. Germline CDR1 LNHDA, CDR2 SQIVND (reference sequence). CDR3 length: 12 residues. V lost 3 bases and J lost 6, with 8 bases in between. The CDR3 DNA is TGTGCCAGTAGTATCGGGCGGGCTGAAGCTTTCTTT. It specifies CASSIGRAEAFF.

In its sample, this clonotype was seen many times. The gene calls are TRBV20-1 and TRBJ2-1; no reliable D call. Germline CDR1 and CDR2: DFQATT and SNEGSKA (reference sequence). This CDR3 contains 15 residues. Trimming took off 0 bases at V and 7 bases at J, with 16 bases between the two ends. This chain's CDR3 is CSARDGSIWANEQFF. The CDR3 DNA is TGCAGTGCTAGAGATGGGTCAATCTGGGCTAATGAGCAGTTCTTC.